The T cell receptor beta chain under discussion was sequenced for a study of blood T cell repertoires in COVID-19 (dated by TCRdb to about 2020). Concerning the study at large: Samples from collaborators originated in the United States, Italy and Spain and spanned both the acute and convalescent phases of COVID-19. The prospective study material was composed of cDNA or gDNA derived from T cells, B-cell-depleted T cells, or PBMCs. Sample metadata almost always included a de-identified subject ID, COVID-19 status, age in years and sex. The repertoires were released in a freely available public database meant as a resource for research on the immune response to SARS-CoV-2. The dataset comprised deeply sampled blood TCRbeta repertoires from subjects exposed to, actively infected with, or recovered from COVID-19. The samples were drawn from two sources: the first 160 participants of the ongoing ImmuneRACE study, and over 950 subjects contributed by 6 global collaborators. Where available, HLA class I and class II types were taken from metadata supplied by the sample provider and were not determined by assay-based typing. Overall study outcomes, separate from this receptor: The quantity of clinical and demographic metadata differed by source and by participant and was supplied without curation.

Each collaborating institution followed its own protocols to collect whole blood in K2EDTA tubes. For TCRbeta analysis, collaborators shipped samples as frozen whole blood, isolated PBMCs, or DNA extracted from either of those sample types. TCRbeta CDR3 regions were amplified from genomic DNA by means of the immunoSEQ Assay, a bias-controlled multiplex PCR. In the original analysis: The number of nucleated cells in each sample was estimated by amplification of reference gene primers within the assay. To quantify the absolute abundance of each unique TCRbeta CDR3 rearrangement, sequence reads were collapsed and filtered. For each sample, productive Simpson clonality was calculated as the square root of Simpson's diversity index over productive rearrangements. In its TCRdb copy, this immuneACCESS table keeps in-frame sequences only and misses some clones. Where compared with another copy, unresolved V genes explain less than half of these, and the others have no known cause. Clone size and V and J calls were adopted from that table, with D and trimming inferred from the DNA. This sample holds about 270,000 clones; around 83% were observed only once. Together, the top ten hold 5% to 6% of the sample.

The CDR3 holds 13 amino acids from the cysteine to the phenylalanine. Here the CDR3 DNA is all that survives: 39 bases in frame from base 1. V loses 3 bases, J loses 4 bases, and the germline ends lie 8 bases apart. Taken from the germline V gene (reference sequence), the CDR1 and CDR2 loops are SGHNT and YYREEE. Of note for this clone: This receptor's antigen is unknown. Base qualities are not at hand, and no much larger clone is one base apart.

The receptor was derived from a man at least 80 years old with acute or convalescent COVID-19. The sequence links TRBV5-4 to TRBJ2-1, with no D gene named confidently. The sample comprised peripheral blood. The CDR3: CASSSQLYNEQFF. The nucleotides read TGTGCCAGCAGCTCCCAACTTTACAATGAGCAGTTCTTC.